This TCR beta chain is drawn from a study of cytomegalovirus exposure and HLA in healthy donors. Primers included in the PCR were 60 Vbeta and 13 Jbeta primers. Assay used: immunoSEQ multiplex PCR; TCRdb lists only in-frame clones, some missing. This table holds about 110,000 clones, approximately 85% found once. After removal of 0 bases from V and 6 bases from J, the junction contained 5 bases not matched to a gene. The CDR3 covers 15 residues. CDR1 is SGHRS and CDR2 is YFSETQ in the germline V gene. The source is a man aged 50-59 years in good health and CMV-seronegative. Sequenced material: PBMCs. V is TRBV5-1 and J is TRBJ1-5, with TRBD1 identical over 8 bases. CDR3 in DNA: TGCGCCAGCAGCTTGGGGACAGGGATTGGTCAGCCCCAGCATTTT. The encoded protein is CASSLGTGIGQPQHF. Full variable domain (rest looked up from reference TRBV5-1 and TRBJ1-5): KAGVTQTPRYLIKTRGQQVTLSCSPISGHRSVSWYQQTPGQGLQFLFEYFSETQRNKGNFPGRFSGRQFSNSRSEMNVSTLELGDSALYLCASSLGTGIGQPQHFGDGTRLSIL.